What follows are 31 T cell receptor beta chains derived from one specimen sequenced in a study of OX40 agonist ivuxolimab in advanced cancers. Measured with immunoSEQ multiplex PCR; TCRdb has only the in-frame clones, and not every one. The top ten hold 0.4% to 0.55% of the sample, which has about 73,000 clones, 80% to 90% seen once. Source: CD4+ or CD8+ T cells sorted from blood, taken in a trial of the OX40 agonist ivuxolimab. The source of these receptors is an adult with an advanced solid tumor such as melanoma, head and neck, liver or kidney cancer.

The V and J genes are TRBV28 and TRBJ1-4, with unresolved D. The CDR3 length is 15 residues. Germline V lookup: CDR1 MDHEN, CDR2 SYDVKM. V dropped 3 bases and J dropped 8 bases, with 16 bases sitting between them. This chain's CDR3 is CASSLIGRREEKLFF. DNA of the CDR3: TGTGCCAGCAGTTTGATCGGCAGGAGAGAAGAAAAACTGTTTTTT. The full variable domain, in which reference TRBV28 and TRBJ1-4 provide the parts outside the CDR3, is DVKVTQSSRYLVKRTGEKVFLECVQDMDHENMFWYRQDPGLGLRLIYFSYDVKMKEKGDIPEGYSVSREKKERFSLILESASTNQTSMYLCASSLIGRREEKLFFGSGTQLSVL.

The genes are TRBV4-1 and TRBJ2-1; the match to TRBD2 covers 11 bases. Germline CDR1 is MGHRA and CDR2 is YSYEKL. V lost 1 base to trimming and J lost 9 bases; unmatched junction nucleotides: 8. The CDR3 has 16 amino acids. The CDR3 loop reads CASSQAWSSGRSEQFF. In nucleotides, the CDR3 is TGCGCCAGCAGCCAAGCGTGGTCTAGCGGGAGGTCTGAGCAGTTCTTC.

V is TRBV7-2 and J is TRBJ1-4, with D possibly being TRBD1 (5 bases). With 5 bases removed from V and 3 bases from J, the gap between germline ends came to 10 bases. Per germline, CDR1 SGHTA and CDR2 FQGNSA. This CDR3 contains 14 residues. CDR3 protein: CASSTRVANEKLFF. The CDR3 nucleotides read TGTGCCAGCAGCACCAGGGTGGCTAATGAAAAACTGTTTTTT.

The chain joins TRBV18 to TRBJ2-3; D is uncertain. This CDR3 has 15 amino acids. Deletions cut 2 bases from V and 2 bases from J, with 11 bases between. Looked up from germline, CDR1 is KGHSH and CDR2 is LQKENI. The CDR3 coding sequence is TGTGCCAGCTCACCAGGGCTACCCCCCACAGATACGCAGTATTTT. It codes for CASSPGLPPTDTQYF.

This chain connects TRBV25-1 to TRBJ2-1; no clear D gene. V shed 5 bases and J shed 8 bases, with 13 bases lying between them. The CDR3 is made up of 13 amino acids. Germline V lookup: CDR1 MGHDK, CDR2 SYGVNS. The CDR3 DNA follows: TGTGCCAGCAGTCCGCCCCTAACCCATGAGCAGTTCTTC. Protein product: CASSPPLTHEQFF.

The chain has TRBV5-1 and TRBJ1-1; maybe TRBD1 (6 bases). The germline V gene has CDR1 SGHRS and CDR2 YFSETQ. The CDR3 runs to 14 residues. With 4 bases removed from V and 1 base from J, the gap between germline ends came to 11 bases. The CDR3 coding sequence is TGCGCCAGCAGCCGCCTGACAGGGAACACTGAAGCTTTCTTT. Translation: CASSRLTGNTEAFF.

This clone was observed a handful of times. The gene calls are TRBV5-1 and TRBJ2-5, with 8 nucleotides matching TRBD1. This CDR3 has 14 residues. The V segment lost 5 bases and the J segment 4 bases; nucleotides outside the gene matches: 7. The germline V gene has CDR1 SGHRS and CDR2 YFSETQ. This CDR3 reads CASSPDRVVETQYF. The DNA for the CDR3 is TGCGCCAGCAGTCCGGACAGGGTCGTAGAGACCCAGTACTTC.

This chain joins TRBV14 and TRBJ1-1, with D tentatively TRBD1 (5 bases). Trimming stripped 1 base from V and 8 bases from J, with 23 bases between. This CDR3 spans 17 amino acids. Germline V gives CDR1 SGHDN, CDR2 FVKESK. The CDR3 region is CASSQVFLGQGRLEAFF. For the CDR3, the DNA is TGTGCCAGCAGCCAAGTTTTTTTAGGGCAGGGACGGTTGGAAGCTTTCTTT.

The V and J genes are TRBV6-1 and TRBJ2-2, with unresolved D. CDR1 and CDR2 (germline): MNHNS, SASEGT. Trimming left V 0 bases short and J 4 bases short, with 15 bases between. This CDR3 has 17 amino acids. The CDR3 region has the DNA TGTGCCAGCAGTGAAGCGCTCTTTCCAGAGAGCACCGGGGAGCTGTTTTTT. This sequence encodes CASSEALFPESTGELFF.

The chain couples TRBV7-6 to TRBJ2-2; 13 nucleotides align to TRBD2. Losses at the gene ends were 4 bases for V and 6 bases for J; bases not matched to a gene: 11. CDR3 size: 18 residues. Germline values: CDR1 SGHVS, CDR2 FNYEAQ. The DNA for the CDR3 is TGTGCCAGCAGCTCGACCGTTAGGACTAGCGGGAGCTCCGGGGAGCTGTTTTTT. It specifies CASSSTVRTSGSSGELFF.

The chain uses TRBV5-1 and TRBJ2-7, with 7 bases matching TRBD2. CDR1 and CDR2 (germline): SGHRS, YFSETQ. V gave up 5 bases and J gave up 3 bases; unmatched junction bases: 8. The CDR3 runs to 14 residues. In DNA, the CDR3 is TGCGCCAGCAGTCAGCGGCGGGGGAGCTACGAGCAGTACTTC. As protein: CASSQRRGSYEQYF.

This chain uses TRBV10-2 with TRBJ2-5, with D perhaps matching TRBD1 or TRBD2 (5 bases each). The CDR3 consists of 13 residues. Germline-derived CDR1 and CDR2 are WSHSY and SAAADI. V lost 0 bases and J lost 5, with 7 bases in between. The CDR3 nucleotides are TGCGCCAGCAGTGAGTCGTGGGGGGAGACCCAGTACTTC. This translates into CASSESWGETQYF.

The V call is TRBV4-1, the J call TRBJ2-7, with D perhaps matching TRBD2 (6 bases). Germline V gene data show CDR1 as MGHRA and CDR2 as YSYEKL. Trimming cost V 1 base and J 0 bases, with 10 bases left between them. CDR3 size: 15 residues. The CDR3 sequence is CASSQVTSPSYEQYF. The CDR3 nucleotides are TGCGCCAGCAGCCAAGTGACTAGTCCCTCCTACGAGCAGTACTTC.

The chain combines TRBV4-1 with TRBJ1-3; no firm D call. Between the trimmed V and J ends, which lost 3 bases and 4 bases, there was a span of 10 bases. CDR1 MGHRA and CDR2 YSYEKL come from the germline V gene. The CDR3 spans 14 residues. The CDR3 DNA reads TGCGCCAGCAGCCATCTCGACGGGGGAAACACCATATATTTT. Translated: CASSHLDGGNTIYF.

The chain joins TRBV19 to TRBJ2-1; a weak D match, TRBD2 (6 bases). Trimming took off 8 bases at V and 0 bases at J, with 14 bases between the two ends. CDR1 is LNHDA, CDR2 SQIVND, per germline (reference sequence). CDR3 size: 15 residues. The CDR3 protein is CASRWAGPSYNEQFF. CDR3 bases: TGTGCCAGTCGTTGGGCGGGACCCTCCTACAATGAGCAGTTCTTC.

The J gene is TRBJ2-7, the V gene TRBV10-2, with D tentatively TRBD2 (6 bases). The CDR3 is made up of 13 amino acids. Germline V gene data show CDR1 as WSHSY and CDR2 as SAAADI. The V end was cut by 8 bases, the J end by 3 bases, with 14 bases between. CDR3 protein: CASAHTSSYEQYF. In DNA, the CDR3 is TGCGCCAGCGCCCATACTAGCAGCTACGAGCAGTACTTC.

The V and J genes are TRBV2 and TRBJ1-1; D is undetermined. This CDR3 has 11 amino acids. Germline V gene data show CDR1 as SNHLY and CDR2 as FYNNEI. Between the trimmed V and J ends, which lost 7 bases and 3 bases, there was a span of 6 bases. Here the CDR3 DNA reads TGTGCCAGCATTCTGCACACTGAAGCTTTCTTT. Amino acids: CASILHTEAFF.

The chain's CDR3 is CSVRARTGHNEKLFF. CDR3 sequence (DNA): TGCAGCGTTAGGGCCCGGACAGGTCATAATGAAAAACTGTTTTTT. The gene calls are TRBV29-1 and TRBJ1-4; TRBD1 matches at 7 bases. The ends lost 5 bases at V and 4 bases at J; junction bases unmatched: 10. The CDR3 is made up of 15 amino acids. Germline values: CDR1 SQVTM, CDR2 ANQGSEA. Full variable domain (remainder filled in from reference TRBV29-1 and TRBJ1-4): SAVISQKPSRDICQRGTSLTIQCQVDSQVTMMFWYRQQPGQSLTLIATANQGSEATYESGFVIDKFPISRPNLTFSTLTVSNMSPEDSSIYLCSVRARTGHNEKLFFGSGTQLSVL.

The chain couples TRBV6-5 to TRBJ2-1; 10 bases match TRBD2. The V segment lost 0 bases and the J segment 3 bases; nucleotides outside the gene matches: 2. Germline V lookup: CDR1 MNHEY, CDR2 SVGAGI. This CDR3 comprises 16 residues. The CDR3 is CASSYSGLADYNEQFF. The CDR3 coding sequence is TGTGCCAGCAGTTACTCTGGACTAGCGGACTACAATGAGCAGTTCTTC.

The CDR3 nucleotides read TGTGCCAGCTCACTCTCCACAAACACCGGGGAGCTGTTTTTT. As protein: CASSLSTNTGELFF. The rearrangement links TRBV18 to TRBJ2-2, with D uncertain. CDR1 and CDR2 (germline): KGHSH, LQKENI. Deletions cut 4 bases from V and 2 bases from J, with 8 bases between. The CDR3 is 14 residues long.

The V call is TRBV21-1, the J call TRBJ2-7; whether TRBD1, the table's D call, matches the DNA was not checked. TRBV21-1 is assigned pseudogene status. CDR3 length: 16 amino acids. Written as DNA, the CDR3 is TGTGCCAGCAGCAAAGTCAGACAGGGTAGTCCCTACGAGCAGTACTTC. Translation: CASSKVRQGSPYEQYF.

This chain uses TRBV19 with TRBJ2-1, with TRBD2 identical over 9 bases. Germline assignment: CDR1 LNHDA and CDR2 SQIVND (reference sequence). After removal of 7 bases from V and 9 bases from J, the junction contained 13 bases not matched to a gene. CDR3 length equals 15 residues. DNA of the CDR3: TGTGCCAGTATGAACGTAGCGGGAGCCTACGGTGAGCAGTTCTTC. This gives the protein CASMNVAGAYGEQFF.

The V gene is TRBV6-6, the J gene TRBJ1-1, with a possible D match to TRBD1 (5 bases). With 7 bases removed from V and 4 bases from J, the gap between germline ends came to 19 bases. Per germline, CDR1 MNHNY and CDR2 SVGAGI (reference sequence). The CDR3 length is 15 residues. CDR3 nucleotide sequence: TGTGCCAGCATGCAGGTCCGGGACTTCGGCACTGAAGCTTTCTTT. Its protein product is CASMQVRDFGTEAFF.

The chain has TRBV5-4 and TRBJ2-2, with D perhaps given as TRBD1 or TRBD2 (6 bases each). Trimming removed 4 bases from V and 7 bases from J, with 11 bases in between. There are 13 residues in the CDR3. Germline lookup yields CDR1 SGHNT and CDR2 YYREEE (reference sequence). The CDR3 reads CASSEGGVGELFF. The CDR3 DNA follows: TGTGCCAGCAGCGAGGGGGGTGTCGGGGAGCTGTTTTTT.

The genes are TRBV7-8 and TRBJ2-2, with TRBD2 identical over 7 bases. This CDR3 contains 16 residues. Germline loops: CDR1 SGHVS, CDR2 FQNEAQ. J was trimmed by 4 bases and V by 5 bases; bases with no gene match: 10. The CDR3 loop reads CASSAVSSGPTGELFF. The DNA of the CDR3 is TGTGCCAGCAGCGCCGTGAGTAGCGGGCCCACCGGGGAGCTGTTTTTT. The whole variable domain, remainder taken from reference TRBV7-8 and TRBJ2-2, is GAGVSQSPRYKVAKRGQDVALRCDPISGHVSLFWYQQALGQGPEFLTYFQNEAQLDKSGLPSDRFFAERPEGSVSTLKIQRTQQEDSAVYLCASSAVSSGPTGELFFGEGSRLTVL.

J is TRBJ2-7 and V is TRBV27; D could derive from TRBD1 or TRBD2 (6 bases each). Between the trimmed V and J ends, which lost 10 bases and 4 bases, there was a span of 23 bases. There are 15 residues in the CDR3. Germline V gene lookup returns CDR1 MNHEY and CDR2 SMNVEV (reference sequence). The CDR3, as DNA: TGTGCCACCAAACCGGGGGCAGGGCTTATTTACGAGCAGTACTTC. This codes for CATKPGAGLIYEQYF.

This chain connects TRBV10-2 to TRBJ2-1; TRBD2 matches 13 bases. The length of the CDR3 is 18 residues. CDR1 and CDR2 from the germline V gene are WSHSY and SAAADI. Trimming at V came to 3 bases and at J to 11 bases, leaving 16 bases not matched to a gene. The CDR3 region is CASSEWTSGRGPNFKQFF. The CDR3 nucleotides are TGCGCCAGCAGTGAATGGACTAGCGGGAGAGGGCCGAATTTTAAGCAGTTCTTC.

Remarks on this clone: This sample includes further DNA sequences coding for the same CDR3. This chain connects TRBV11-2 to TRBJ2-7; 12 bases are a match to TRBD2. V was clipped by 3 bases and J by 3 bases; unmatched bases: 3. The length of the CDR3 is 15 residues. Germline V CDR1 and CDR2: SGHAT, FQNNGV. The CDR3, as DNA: TGTGCCAGCAGCTTGGAGGGACTAGCGGGCTACGAGCAGTACTTC. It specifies CASSLEGLAGYEQYF.

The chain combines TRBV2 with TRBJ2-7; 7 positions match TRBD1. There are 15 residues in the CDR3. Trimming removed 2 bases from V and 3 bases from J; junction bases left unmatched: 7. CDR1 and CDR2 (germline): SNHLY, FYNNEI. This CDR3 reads CASSELGQGVYEQYF. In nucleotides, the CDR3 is TGTGCCAGCAGTGAATTGGGTCAGGGGGTCTACGAGCAGTACTTC.

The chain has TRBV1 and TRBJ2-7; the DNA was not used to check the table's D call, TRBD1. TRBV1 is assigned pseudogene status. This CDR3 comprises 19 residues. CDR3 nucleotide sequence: TGCACCAGCAGCCAAGAATTTGATAATAGTAGGACAGGGGGCTACGAGCAGTACTTC. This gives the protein CTSSQEFDNSRTGGYEQYF.

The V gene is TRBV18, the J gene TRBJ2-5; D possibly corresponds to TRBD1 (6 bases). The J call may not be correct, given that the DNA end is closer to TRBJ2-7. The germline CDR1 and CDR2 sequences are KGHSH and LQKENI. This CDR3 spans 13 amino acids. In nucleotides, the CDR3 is TGTGCCAGCTCCTCCCCACAGGGTTACGAGCAGTACTTC. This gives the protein CASSSPQGYEQYF.